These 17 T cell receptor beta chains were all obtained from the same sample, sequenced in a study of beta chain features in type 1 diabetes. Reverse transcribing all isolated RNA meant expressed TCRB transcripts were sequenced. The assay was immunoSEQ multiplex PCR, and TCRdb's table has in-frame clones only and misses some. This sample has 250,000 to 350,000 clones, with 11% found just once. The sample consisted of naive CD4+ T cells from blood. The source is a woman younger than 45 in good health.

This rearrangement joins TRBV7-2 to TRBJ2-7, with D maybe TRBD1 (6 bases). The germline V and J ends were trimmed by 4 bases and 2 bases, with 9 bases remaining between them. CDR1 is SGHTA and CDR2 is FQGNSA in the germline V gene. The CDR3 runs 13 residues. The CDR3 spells CASSSQGPYEQYF. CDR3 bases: TGTGCCAGCAGCTCTCAGGGGCCCTACGAGCAGTACTTC.

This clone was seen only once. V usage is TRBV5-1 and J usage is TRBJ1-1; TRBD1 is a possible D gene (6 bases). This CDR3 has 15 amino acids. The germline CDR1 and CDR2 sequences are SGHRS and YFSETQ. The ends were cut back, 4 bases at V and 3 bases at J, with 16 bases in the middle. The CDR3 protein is CASSVYRASDTEAFF. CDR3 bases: TGCGCCAGCAGCGTATACAGGGCTAGTGACACTGAAGCTTTCTTT.

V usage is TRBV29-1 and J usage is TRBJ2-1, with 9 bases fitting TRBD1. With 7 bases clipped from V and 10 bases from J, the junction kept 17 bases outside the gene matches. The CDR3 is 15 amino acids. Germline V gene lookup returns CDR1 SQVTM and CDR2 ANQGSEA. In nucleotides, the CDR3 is TGCAGCGCCCGAGAGCCCCGGGACAGGGCCAAGGAGCAGTTCTTC. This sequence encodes CSAREPRDRAKEQFF.

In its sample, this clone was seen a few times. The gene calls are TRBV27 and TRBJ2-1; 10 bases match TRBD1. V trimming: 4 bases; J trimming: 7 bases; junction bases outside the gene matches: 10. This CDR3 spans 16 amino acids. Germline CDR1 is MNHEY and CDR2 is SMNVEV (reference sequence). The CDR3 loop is CASSYTGTGDRNEQFF. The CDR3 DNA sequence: TGTGCCAGCAGTTACACCGGGACAGGGGATAGGAATGAGCAGTTCTTC.

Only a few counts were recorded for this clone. CDR3: CASSVGARSSDTQYF. The CDR3, as DNA: TGTGCCAGCAGCGTAGGAGCTAGATCCTCAGATACGCAGTATTTT. The chain combines TRBV9 with TRBJ2-3; D ambiguous. The CDR3 covers 15 residues. The germline CDR1 and CDR2 sequences are SGDLS and YYNGEE. Trimming removed 0 bases at V and 4 bases at J, with 12 bases between.

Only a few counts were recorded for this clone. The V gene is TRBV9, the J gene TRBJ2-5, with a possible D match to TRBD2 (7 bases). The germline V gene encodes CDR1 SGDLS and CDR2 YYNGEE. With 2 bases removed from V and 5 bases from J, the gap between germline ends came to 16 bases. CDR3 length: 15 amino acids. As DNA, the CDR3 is TGTGCCAGCAGCGTGGCTAGCGGAGGGGGGGAGACCCAGTACTTC. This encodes CASSVASGGGETQYF.

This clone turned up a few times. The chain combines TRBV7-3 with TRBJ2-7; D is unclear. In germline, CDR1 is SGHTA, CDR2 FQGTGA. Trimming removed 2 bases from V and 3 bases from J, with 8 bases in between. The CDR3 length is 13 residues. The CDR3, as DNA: TGTGCCAGCAGCTTAGCGGAGAGCTACGAGCAGTACTTC. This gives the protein CASSLAESYEQYF.

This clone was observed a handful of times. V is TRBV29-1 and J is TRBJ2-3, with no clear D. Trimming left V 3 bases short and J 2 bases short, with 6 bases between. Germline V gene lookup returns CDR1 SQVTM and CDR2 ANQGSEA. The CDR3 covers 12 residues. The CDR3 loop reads CSVEENTDTQYF. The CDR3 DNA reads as TGCAGCGTTGAGGAGAACACAGATACGCAGTATTTT.

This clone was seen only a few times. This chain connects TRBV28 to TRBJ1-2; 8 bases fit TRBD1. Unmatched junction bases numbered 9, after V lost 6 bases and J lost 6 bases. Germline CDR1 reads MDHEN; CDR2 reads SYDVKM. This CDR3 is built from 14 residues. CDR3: CASRLPQGANGYTF. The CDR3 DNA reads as TGTGCCAGCAGACTCCCCCAGGGGGCGAATGGCTACACCTTC.

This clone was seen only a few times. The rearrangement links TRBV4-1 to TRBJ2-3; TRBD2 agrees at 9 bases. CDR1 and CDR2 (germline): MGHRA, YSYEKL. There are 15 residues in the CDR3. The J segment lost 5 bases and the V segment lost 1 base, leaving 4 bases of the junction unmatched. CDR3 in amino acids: CASSQVLAGLDTQYF. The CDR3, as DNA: TGCGCCAGCAGCCAAGTACTAGCGGGTCTAGATACGCAGTATTTT.

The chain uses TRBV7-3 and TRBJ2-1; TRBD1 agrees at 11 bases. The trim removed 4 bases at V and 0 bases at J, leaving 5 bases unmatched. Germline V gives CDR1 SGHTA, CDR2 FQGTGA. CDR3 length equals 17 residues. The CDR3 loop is CASSWTGGDFSYNEQFF. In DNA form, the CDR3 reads TGTGCCAGCAGCTGGACAGGGGGCGACTTCTCCTACAATGAGCAGTTCTTC. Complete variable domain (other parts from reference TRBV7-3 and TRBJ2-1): GAGVSQTPSNKVTEKGKYVELRCDPISGHTALYWYRQSLGQGPEFLIYFQGTGAADDSGLPNDRFFAVRPEGSVSTLKIQRTERGDSAVYLCASSWTGGDFSYNEQFFGPGTRLTVL.

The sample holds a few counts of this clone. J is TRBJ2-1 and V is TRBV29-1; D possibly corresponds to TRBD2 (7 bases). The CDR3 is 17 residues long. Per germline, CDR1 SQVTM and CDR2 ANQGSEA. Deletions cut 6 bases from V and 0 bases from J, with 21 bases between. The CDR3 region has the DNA TGCAGCGTCTCAGGGGAGGGGGGCCGAAGCTCCTACAATGAGCAGTTCTTC. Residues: CSVSGEGGRSSYNEQFF.

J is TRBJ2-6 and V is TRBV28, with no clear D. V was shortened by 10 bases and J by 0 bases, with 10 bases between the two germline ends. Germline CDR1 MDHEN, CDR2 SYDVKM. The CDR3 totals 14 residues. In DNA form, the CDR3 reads TGTGCCATCAACACATACTCTGGGGCCAACGTCCTGACTTTC. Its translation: CAINTYSGANVLTF.

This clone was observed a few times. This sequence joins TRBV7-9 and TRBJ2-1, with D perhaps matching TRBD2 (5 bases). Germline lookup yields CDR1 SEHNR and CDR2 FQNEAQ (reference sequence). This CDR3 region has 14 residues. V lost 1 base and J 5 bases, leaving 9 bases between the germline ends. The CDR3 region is CASSLGAGNNEQFF. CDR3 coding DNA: TGTGCCAGCAGCTTAGGTGCCGGGAACAATGAGCAGTTCTTC. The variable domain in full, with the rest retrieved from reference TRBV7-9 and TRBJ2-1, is DTGVSQNPRHKITKRGQNVTFRCDPISEHNRLYWYRQTLGQGPEFLTYFQNEAQLEKSRLLSDRFSAERPKGSFSTLEIQRTEQGDSAMYLCASSLGAGNNEQFFGPGTRLTVL.

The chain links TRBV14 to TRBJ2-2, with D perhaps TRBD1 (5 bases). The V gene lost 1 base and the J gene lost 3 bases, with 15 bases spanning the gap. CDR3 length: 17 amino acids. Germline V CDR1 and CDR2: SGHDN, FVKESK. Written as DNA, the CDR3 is TGTGCCAGCAGCCAAGTCAGATGGGGCAAAGACACCGGGGAGCTGTTTTTT. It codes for CASSQVRWGKDTGELFF.

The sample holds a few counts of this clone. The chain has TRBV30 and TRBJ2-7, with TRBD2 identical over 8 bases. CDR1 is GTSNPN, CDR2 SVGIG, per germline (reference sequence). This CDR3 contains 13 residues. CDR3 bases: TGTGCTCGGGGGGGGCAGCCGCCCTACGAGCAGTACTTC. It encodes CARGGQPPYEQYF.

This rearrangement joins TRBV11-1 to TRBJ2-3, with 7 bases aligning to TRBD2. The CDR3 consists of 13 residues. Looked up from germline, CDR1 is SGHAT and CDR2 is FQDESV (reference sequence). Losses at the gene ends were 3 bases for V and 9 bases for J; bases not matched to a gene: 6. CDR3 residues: CASSLRTSDTQYF. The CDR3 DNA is TGTGCCAGCAGCTTGCGGACTAGTGACACGCAGTATTTT.